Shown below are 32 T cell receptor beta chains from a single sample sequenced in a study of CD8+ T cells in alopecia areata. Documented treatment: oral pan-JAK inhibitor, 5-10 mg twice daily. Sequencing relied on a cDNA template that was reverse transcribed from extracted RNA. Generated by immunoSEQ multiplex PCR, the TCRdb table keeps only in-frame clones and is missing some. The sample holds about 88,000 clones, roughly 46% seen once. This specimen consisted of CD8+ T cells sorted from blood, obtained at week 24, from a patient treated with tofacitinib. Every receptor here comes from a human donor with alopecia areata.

The CDR3 protein is CASSLAGILVHEQYF. CDR3 nucleotide sequence: TGCGCCAGCAGCTTGGCGGGGATATTGGTCCACGAGCAGTACTTC. The chain combines TRBV5-1 with TRBJ2-7; D is possibly TRBD2 (5 bases). Germline V gives CDR1 SGHRS, CDR2 YFSETQ. This CDR3 contains 15 residues. V was cut by 0 bases and J by 5 bases, with 15 bases left in between.

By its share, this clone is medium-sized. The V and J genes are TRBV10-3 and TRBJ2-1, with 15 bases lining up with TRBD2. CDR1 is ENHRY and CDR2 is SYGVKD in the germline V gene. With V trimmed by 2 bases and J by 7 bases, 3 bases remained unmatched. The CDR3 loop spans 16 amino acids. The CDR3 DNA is TGTGCCATCAGTGAGGCAGGACTAGCGGGAGGGAATGAGCAGTTCTTC. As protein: CAISEAGLAGGNEQFF.

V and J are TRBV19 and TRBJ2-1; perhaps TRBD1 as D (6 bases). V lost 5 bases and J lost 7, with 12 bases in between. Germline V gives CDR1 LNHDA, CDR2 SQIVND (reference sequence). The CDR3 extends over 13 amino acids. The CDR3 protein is CASSLSQGNEQFF. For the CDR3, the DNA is TGTGCCAGTAGTCTCTCCCAGGGGAATGAGCAGTTCTTC. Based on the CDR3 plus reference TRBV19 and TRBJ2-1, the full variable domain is DGGITQSPKYLFRKEGQNVTLSCEQNLNHDAMYWYRQDPGQGLRLIYYSQIVNDFQKGDIAEGYSVSREKKESFPLTVTSAQKNPTAFYLCASSLSQGNEQFFGPGTRLTVL.

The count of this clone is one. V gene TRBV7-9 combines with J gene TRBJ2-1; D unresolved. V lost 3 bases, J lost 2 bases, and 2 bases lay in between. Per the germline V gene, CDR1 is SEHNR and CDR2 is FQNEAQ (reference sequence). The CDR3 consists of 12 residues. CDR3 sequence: CASSFTYNEQFF. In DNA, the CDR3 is TGTGCCAGCAGCTTTACCTACAATGAGCAGTTCTTC.

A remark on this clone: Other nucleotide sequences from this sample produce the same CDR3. CDR3: CASSLQGSNQPQHF. In nucleotides, the CDR3 is TGTGCCAGCAGCTTACAGGGTTCGAATCAGCCCCAGCATTTT. This chain links TRBV13 with TRBJ1-5; D is perhaps TRBD1 (5 bases). The CDR3 has 14 residues. Trimming shortened V by 2 bases and J by 4 bases, and 9 bases separated the two germline ends. From germline, CDR1 is PRHDT and CDR2 FYEKMQ (reference sequence).

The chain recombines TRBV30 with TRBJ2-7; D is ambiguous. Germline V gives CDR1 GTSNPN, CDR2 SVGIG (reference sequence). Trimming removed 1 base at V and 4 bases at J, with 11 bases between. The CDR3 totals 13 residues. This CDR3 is CAWSDTEIYEQYF. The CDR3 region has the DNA TGTGCCTGGAGTGATACGGAAATTTACGAGCAGTACTTC.

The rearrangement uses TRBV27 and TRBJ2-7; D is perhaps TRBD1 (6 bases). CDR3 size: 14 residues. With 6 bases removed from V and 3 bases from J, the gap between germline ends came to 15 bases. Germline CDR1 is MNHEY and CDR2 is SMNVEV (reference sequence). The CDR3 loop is CASSETGQIYEQYF. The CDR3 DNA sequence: TGTGCCAGCAGCGAAACAGGACAGATCTACGAGCAGTACTTC.

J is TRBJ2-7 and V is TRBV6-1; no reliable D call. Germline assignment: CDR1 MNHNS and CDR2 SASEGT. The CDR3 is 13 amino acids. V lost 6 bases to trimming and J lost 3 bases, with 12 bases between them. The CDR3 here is CASSGFTVYEQYF. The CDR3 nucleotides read TGTGCCAGCAGCGGATTTACAGTCTACGAGCAGTACTTC.

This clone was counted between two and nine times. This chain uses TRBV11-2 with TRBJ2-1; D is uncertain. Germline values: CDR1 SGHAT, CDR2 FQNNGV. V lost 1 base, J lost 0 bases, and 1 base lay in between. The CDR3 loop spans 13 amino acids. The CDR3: CASSLVSYNEQFF. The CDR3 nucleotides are TGTGCCAGCAGCTTAGTCTCCTACAATGAGCAGTTCTTC.

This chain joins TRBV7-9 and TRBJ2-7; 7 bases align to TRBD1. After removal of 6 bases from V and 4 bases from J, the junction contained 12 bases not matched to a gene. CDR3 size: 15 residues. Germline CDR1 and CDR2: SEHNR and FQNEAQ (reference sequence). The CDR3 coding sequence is TGTGCCAGCAGTCGACCGGGACAGCGTACTTACGAGCAGTACTTC. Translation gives CASSRPGQRTYEQYF. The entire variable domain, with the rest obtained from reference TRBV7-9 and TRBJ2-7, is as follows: DTGVSQNPRHKITKRGQNVTFRCDPISEHNRLYWYRQTLGQGPEFLTYFQNEAQLEKSRLLSDRFSAERPKGSFSTLEIQRTEQGDSAMYLCASSRPGQRTYEQYFGPGTRLTVT.

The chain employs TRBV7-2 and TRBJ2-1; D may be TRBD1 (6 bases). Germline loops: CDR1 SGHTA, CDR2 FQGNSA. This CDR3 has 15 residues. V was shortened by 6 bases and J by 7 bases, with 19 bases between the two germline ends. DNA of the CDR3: TGTGCCAGCAGTTACCGACAGGTAGTGGCTAATGAGCAGTTCTTC. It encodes CASSYRQVVANEQFF.

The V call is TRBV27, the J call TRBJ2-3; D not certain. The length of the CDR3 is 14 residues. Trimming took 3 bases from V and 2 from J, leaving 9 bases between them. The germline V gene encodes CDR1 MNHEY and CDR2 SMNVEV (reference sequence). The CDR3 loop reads CASSLRYDTDTQYF. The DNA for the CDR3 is TGTGCCAGCAGTTTGCGCTACGACACAGATACGCAGTATTTT.

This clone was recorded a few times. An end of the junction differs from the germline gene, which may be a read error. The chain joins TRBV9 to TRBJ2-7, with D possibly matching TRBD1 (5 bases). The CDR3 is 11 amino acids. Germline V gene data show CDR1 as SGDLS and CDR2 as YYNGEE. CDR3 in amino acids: CASSDGHSLGF. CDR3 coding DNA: TGTGCCAGCAGCGACGGACACTCCTTGGGCTTC.

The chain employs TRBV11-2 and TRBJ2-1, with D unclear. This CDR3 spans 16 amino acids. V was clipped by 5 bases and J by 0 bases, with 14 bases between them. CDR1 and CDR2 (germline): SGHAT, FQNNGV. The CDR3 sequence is CASSRGRASSYNEQFF. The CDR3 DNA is TGTGCCAGCAGCCGAGGCCGCGCCAGCTCCTACAATGAGCAGTTCTTC. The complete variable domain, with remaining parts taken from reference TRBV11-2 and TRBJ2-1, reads EAGVAQSPRYKIIEKRQSVAFWCNPISGHATLYWYQQILGQGPKLLIQFQNNGVVDDSQLPKDRFSAERLKGVDSTLKIQPAKLEDSAVYLCASSRGRASSYNEQFFGPGTRLTVL.

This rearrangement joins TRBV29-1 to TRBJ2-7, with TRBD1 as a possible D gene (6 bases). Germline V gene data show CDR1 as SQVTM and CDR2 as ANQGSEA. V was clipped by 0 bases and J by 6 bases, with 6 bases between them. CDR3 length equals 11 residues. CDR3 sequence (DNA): TGCAGCGTTGAAGAACAGGGCGAGCAGTACTTC. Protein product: CSVEEQGEQYF.

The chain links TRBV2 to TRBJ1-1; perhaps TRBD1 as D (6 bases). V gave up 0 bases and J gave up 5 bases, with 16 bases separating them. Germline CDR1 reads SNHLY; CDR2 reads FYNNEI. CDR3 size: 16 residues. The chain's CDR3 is CASSEARRGGLTEAFF. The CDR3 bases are TGTGCCAGCAGTGAAGCGAGGAGAGGGGGGCTGACTGAAGCTTTCTTT.

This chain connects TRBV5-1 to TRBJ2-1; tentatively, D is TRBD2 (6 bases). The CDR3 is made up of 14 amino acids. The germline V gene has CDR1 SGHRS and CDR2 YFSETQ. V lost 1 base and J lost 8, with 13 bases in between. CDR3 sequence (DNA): TGCGCCAGCAGCTTGTCTAGCGACCTCGATGAGCAGTTCTTC. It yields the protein CASSLSSDLDEQFF.

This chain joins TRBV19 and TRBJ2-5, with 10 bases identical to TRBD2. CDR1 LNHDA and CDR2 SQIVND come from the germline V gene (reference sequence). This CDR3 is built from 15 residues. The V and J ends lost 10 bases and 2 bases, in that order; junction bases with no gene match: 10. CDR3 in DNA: TGTGCCACCCGGCCCCGGACTAGCGGACAAGAGACCCAGTACTTC. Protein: CATRPRTSGQETQYF.

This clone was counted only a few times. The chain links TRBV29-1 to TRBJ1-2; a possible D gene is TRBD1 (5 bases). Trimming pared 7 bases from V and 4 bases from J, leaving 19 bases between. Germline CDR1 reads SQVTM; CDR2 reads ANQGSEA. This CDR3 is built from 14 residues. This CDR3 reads CSAPQGQGGYGYTF. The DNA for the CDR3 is TGCAGCGCTCCGCAAGGTCAGGGAGGCTATGGCTACACCTTC.

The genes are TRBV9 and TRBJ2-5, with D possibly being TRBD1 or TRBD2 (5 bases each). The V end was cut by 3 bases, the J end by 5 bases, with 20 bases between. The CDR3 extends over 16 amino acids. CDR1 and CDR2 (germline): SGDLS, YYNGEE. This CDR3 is CASSAPYSGTAETQYF. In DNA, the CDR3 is TGTGCCAGCAGCGCTCCATATTCCGGGACCGCTGAGACCCAGTACTTC.

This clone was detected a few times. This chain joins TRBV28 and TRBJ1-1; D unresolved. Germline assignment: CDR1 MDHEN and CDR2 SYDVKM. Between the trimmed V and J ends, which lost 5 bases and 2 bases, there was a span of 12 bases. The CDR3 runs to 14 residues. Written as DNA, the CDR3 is TGTGCCAGCAGTACCCTGCCCAAAAACACTGAAGCTTTCTTT. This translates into CASSTLPKNTEAFF.

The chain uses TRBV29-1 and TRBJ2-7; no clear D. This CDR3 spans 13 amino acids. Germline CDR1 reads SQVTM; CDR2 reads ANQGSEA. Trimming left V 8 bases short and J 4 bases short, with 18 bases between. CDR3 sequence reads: CSFLGTEVYEQYF. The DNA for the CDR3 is TGCAGCTTCCTGGGTACAGAGGTTTACGAGCAGTACTTC.

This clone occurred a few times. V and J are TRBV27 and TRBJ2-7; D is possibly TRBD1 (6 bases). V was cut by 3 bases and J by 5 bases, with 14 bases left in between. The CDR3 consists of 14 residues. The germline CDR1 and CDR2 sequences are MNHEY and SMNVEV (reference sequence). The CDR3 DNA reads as TGTGCCAGCAGTTTCCGGGACACTGGGAACGAGCAGTACTTC. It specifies CASSFRDTGNEQYF.

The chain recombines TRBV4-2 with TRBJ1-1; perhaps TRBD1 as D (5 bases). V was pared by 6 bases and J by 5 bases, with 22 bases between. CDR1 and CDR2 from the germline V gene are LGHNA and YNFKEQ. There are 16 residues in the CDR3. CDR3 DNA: TGTGCCAGCAGTGATAATAGTCTACACCCAGGGACTGAAGCTTTCTTT. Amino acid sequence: CASSDNSLHPGTEAFF.

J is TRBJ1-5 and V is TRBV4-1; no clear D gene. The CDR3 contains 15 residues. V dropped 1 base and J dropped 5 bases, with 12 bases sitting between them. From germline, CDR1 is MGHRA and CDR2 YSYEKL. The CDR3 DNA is TGCGCCAGCAGCCAAGGCCGGGGAGTTCATCAGCCCCAGCATTTT. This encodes CASSQGRGVHQPQHF.

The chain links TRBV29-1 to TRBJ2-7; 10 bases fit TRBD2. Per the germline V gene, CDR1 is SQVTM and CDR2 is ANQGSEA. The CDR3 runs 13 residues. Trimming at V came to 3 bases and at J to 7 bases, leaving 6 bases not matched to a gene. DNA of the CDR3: TGCAGCGTTGATGGGCTAGCGGGAGTTGAGCAGTACTTC. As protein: CSVDGLAGVEQYF.

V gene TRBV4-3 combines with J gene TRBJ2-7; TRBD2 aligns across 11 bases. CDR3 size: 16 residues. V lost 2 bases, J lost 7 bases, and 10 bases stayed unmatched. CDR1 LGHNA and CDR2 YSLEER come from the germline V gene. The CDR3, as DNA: TGCGCCAGCAGCCAAAAAGTAGCGGGAGGGCCGGGGGAGCAGTACTTC. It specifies CASSQKVAGGPGEQYF.

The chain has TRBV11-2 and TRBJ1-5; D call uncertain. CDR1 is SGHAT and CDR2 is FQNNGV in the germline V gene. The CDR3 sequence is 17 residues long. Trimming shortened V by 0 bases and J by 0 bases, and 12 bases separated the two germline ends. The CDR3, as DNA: TGTGCCAGCAGCTTAGATCCGGCAGGCCATAGCAATCAGCCCCAGCATTTT. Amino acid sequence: CASSLDPAGHSNQPQHF. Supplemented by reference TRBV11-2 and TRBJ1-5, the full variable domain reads EAGVAQSPRYKIIEKRQSVAFWCNPISGHATLYWYQQILGQGPKLLIQFQNNGVVDDSQLPKDRFSAERLKGVDSTLKIQPAKLEDSAVYLCASSLDPAGHSNQPQHFGDGTRLSIL.

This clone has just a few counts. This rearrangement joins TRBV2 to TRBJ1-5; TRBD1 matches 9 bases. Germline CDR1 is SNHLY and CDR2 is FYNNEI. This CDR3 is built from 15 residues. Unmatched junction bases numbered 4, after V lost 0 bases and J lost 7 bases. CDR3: CASSEAGGTGQPQHF. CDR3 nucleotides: TGTGCCAGCAGTGAAGCCGGCGGGACAGGGCAGCCCCAGCATTTT.

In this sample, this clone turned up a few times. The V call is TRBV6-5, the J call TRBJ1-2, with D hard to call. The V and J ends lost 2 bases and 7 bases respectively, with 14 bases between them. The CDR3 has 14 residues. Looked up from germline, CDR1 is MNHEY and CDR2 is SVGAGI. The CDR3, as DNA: TGTGCCAGCAGTTACGGGCTAGCCTGGTCTGGCTACACCTTC. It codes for CASSYGLAWSGYTF.

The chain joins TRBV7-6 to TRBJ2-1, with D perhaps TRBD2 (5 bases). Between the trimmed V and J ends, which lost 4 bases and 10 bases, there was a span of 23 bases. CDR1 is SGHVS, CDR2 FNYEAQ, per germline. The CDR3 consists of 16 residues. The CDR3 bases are TGTGCCAGCAGCTCATCTACCCTCCGGCTAGCTGAAGAGCAGTTCTTC. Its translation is CASSSSTLRLAEEQFF.

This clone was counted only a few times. The CDR3 DNA reads TGTGCCAGCAGTTTGCGGGGAGGGCCCTACAATGAGCAGTTCTTC. It translates to CASSLRGGPYNEQFF. The rearrangement uses TRBV27 and TRBJ2-1, with TRBD2 matching 7 bases. The V gene end was trimmed by 3 bases and the J gene end by 2 bases; junction bases not matched to a gene: 4. The CDR3 is 15 residues long. Germline V gene lookup returns CDR1 MNHEY and CDR2 SMNVEV (reference sequence).